The 31 T cell receptor beta chains given below trace back to one sample, sequenced in a study of cytomegalovirus exposure and HLA in healthy donors. 60 Vbeta and 13 Jbeta primers were used in PCR. Only in-frame clones appear in the TCRdb table, and some are missing; sequencing was by immunoSEQ multiplex PCR. The sample table includes 130,000 to 150,000 clones. The specimen was PBMCs. These receptor sequences come from a middle-aged man in good health and CMV-seronegative.

The chain links TRBV13 to TRBJ1-3; 10 bases align to TRBD1. The CDR3 has 17 residues. V lost 5 bases and J lost 3; bases outside the gene matches: 10. The V gene's germline CDR1 is PRHDT and CDR2 FYEKMQ (reference sequence). CDR3 DNA: TGTGCCAGCAGCGGAGGGTGGGACAGGGGCTTTGGAAACACCATATATTTT. It is translated as CASSGGWDRGFGNTIYF.

This sequence joins TRBV7-6 and TRBJ1-2; TRBD1 agrees at 8 bases. The CDR3 has 16 amino acids. J lost 4 bases, V lost 1 base, and 8 bases had no gene match. Germline CDR1 reads SGHVS; CDR2 reads FNYEAQ. The CDR3 nucleotides are TGTGCCAGCAGCTTAGGCACCAGGGGGCGAGGCTATGGCTACACCTTC. It encodes CASSLGTRGRGYGYTF.

The J gene is TRBJ1-5, the V gene TRBV19; 7 bases align to TRBD1. With V trimmed by 6 bases and J by 1 base, 3 bases remained unmatched. Germline assignment: CDR1 LNHDA and CDR2 SQIVND (reference sequence). CDR3 length equals 14 residues. The CDR3 DNA reads TGTGCCAGTAGCCCGGGACAGAGCAATCAGCCCCAGCATTTT. It codes for CASSPGQSNQPQHF.

The rearrangement joins TRBV29-1 to TRBJ2-7; a weak D match, TRBD2 (5 bases). This CDR3 spans 11 amino acids. Germline-derived CDR1 and CDR2 are SQVTM and ANQGSEA. The V end was cut by 6 bases, the J end by 2 bases, with 8 bases between. Here the CDR3 DNA reads TGCAGCGTGCGGGCCCCCTACGAGCAGTACTTC. Translation gives CSVRAPYEQYF.

This chain connects TRBV6-1 to TRBJ1-1; TRBD1 is a possible D gene (6 bases). This CDR3 contains 12 residues. Germline lookup yields CDR1 MNHNS and CDR2 SASEGT. V was shortened by 6 bases and J by 4 bases, with 9 bases between the two germline ends. The chain's CDR3 is CASSRGSTEAFF. CDR3 nucleotide sequence: TGTGCCAGCAGCAGGGGTTCCACTGAAGCTTTCTTT.

The gene calls are TRBV28 and TRBJ2-2, with 9 bases aligning to TRBD2. The CDR3 is 15 amino acids. The germline gives CDR1 MDHEN, CDR2 SYDVKM. The V segment lost 3 bases and the J segment 8 bases; nucleotides outside the gene matches: 7. The CDR3 loop is CASSLWTSVVGELFF. The CDR3, as DNA: TGTGCCAGCAGTTTGTGGACTAGCGTGGTGGGGGAGCTGTTTTTT.

This chain joins TRBV19 and TRBJ1-5; 9 bases align to TRBD1. Per the germline V gene, CDR1 is LNHDA and CDR2 is SQIVND (reference sequence). With V trimmed by 7 bases and J by 6 bases, 7 bases remained unmatched. CDR3 length equals 14 residues. The CDR3 coding sequence is TGTGCCAGTACCTCCCAGACAGGGGGTCAGCCCCAGCATTTT. As protein: CASTSQTGGQPQHF.

The chain recombines TRBV14 with TRBJ1-6; unclear D gene. The CDR3 length is 13 residues. Germline loops: CDR1 SGHDN, CDR2 FVKESK. The V end was cut by 2 bases, the J end by 4 bases, with 3 bases between. DNA for the CDR3: TGTGCCAGCAGCCAACAGTATAATTCACCCCTCCACTTT. As protein: CASSQQYNSPLHF. Full variable domain (rest looked up from reference TRBV14 and TRBJ1-6): EAGVTQFPSHSVIEKGQTVTLRCDPISGHDNLYWYRRVMGKEIKFLLHFVKESKQDESGMPNNRFLAERTGGTYSTLKVQPAELEDSGVYFCASSQQYNSPLHFGNGTRLTVT.

The chain has TRBV5-1 and TRBJ2-7, with 7 bases matching TRBD2. The V segment lost 4 bases and the J segment 2 bases; nucleotides outside the gene matches: 6. The V gene's germline CDR1 is SGHRS and CDR2 YFSETQ. CDR3 length: 14 amino acids. CDR3 amino acids: CASSVPGLTYEQYF. The CDR3, as DNA: TGCGCCAGCAGCGTTCCGGGACTAACCTACGAGCAGTACTTC.

The chain combines TRBV29-1 with TRBJ2-3, with 8 positions matching TRBD2. The CDR3 has 17 amino acids. In germline, CDR1 is SQVTM, CDR2 ANQGSEA. The CDR3 DNA sequence: TGCAGTGGTTGGGGGCGCGAGCGGGGGACTGGCACAGATACGCAGTATTTT. Its protein is CSGWGRERGTGTDTQYF.

The rearrangement links TRBV6-1 to TRBJ2-5, with 8 bases that match TRBD2. The J segment lost 3 bases and the V segment lost 6 bases, leaving 9 bases of the junction unmatched. This CDR3 contains 15 residues. Germline values: CDR1 MNHNS, CDR2 SASEGT. The CDR3: CASRTRGGSEETQYF. The CDR3 DNA is TGTGCCAGCAGGACTCGCGGGGGGTCGGAAGAGACCCAGTACTTC.

This chain connects TRBV5-1 to TRBJ1-1; tentatively, D is TRBD1 (6 bases). The germline CDR1 and CDR2 sequences are SGHRS and YFSETQ. This CDR3 is 16 amino acids long. Trimming shortened V by 4 bases and J by 6 bases, and 22 bases separated the two germline ends. The CDR3 nucleotides read TGCGCCAGCAGCCCTTTTATGCCGGGGGGCGAGGCTGAAGCTTTCTTT. It yields the protein CASSPFMPGGEAEAFF.

This sequence joins TRBV29-1 and TRBJ1-1; 7 bases are shared with TRBD1. The CDR3 sequence is 11 residues long. From germline, CDR1 is SQVTM and CDR2 ANQGSEA. Unmatched junction bases numbered 7, after V lost 7 bases and J lost 8 bases. The CDR3 DNA follows: TGCAGCGCAGAGGACAGGACCGAAGCTTTCTTT. Translation: CSAEDRTEAFF.

This rearrangement joins TRBV19 to TRBJ1-5, with no clear D. The CDR3 covers 17 residues. Germline CDR1 LNHDA, CDR2 SQIVND (reference sequence). V was trimmed by 2 bases and J by 3 bases, leaving 17 bases between them. The DNA for the CDR3 is TGTGCCAGTAGTATATACGGCAGCACTACTTCCAATCAGCCCCAGCATTTT. This encodes CASSIYGSTTSNQPQHF.

The chain uses TRBV9 and TRBJ2-3; 9 bases are a match to TRBD2. V was pared by 0 bases and J by 2 bases, with 4 bases of the junction left unmatched. CDR3 length: 16 residues. Germline-derived CDR1 and CDR2 are SGDLS and YYNGEE. In nucleotides, the CDR3 is TGTGCCAGCAGCGTAGGCATAGCGGGGGCCACAGATACGCAGTATTTT. Translating it yields CASSVGIAGATDTQYF.

The chain joins TRBV5-1 to TRBJ1-2, with 7 nucleotides matching TRBD1. This CDR3 comprises 12 residues. Germline V gene sequence: CDR1 SGHRS, CDR2 YFSETQ. The V segment lost 3 bases and the J segment 6 bases; nucleotides outside the gene matches: 2. CDR3 coding DNA: TGCGCCAGCAGCTACGGGACAGATGGCTACACCTTC. Translating it yields CASSYGTDGYTF. The variable domain in full, with the rest retrieved from reference TRBV5-1 and TRBJ1-2, is KAGVTQTPRYLIKTRGQQVTLSCSPISGHRSVSWYQQTPGQGLQFLFEYFSETQRNKGNFPGRFSGRQFSNSRSEMNVSTLELGDSALYLCASSYGTDGYTFGSGTRLTVV.

The chain has TRBV6-5 and TRBJ2-5; 7 bases line up with TRBD1. The J call may be mistaken, given a closer DNA end match to TRBJ2-7. Looked up from germline, CDR1 is MNHEY and CDR2 is SVGAGI. The CDR3 totals 15 residues. For the CDR3, the DNA is TGTGCCAGCAGTTACTCTAGGACAGGCCCGTACGAGCAGTACTTC. Protein: CASSYSRTGPYEQYF.

V is TRBV7-8 and J is TRBJ1-2, with TRBD1 as a possible D gene (6 bases). Germline loops: CDR1 SGHVS, CDR2 FQNEAQ. CDR3 length: 13 residues. Trimming pared 4 bases from V and 4 bases from J, leaving 10 bases between. For the CDR3, the DNA is TGTGCCAGCAGCTCGGACAGCAGCTATGGCTACACCTTC. Its translation is CASSSDSSYGYTF.

The V gene is TRBV6-6, the J gene TRBJ1-4; D ambiguous. Looked up from germline, CDR1 is MNHNY and CDR2 is SVGAGI (reference sequence). The germline V and J ends were trimmed by 0 bases and 4 bases, with 9 bases remaining between them. The CDR3 extends over 15 amino acids. This chain's CDR3 is CASSYSETGNEKLFF. In DNA, the CDR3 is TGTGCCAGCAGTTACTCGGAGACGGGTAATGAAAAACTGTTTTTT.

The chain recombines TRBV13 with TRBJ2-3, with TRBD2 matching 10 bases. This CDR3 spans 16 amino acids. V was clipped by 5 bases and J by 3 bases; unmatched bases: 8. In germline, CDR1 is PRHDT, CDR2 FYEKMQ (reference sequence). This CDR3 reads CASSPRLAGFTDTQYF. CDR3 DNA sequence: TGTGCCAGCAGCCCGCGACTAGCGGGCTTTACAGATACGCAGTATTTT. Full variable domain (remainder filled in from reference TRBV13 and TRBJ2-3): AAGVIQSPRHLIKEKRETATLKCYPIPRHDTVYWYQQGPGQDPQFLISFYEKMQSDKGSIPDRFSAQQFSDYHSELNMSSLELGDSALYFCASSPRLAGFTDTQYFGPGTRLTVL.

The V and J genes are TRBV15 and TRBJ2-7; D unclear. Looked up from germline, CDR1 is LNHNV and CDR2 is YYDKDF (reference sequence). The CDR3 loop spans 12 amino acids. Trimming took off 0 bases at V and 6 bases at J, with 6 bases between the two ends. The CDR3 DNA reads as TGTGCCACCAGCAGAGATATCAGCGAGCAGTACTTC. Residues: CATSRDISEQYF.

V and J are TRBV2 and TRBJ2-2, with TRBD2 matching over 9 bases. CDR1 is SNHLY and CDR2 is FYNNEI in the germline V gene. V lost 7 bases, J lost 0 bases, and 6 bases stayed unmatched. The CDR3 spans 16 residues. The DNA of the CDR3 is TGTGCCAGCATTTTAGCGGGGGCCGCGAACACCGGGGAGCTGTTTTTT. Its protein is CASILAGAANTGELFF.

This chain links TRBV15 with TRBJ2-7; TRBD1 matches 7 bases. CDR3 length: 15 amino acids. Looked up from germline, CDR1 is LNHNV and CDR2 is YYDKDF (reference sequence). V shed 0 bases and J 4 bases; nucleotides not matched to a gene: 6. For the CDR3, the DNA is TGTGCCACCAGCAGAGATCCAGGGGGAGTTTACGAGCAGTACTTC. Amino acid sequence: CATSRDPGGVYEQYF.

The chain uses TRBV5-1 and TRBJ1-1; D remains ambiguous. Per germline, CDR1 SGHRS and CDR2 YFSETQ. Trimming took off 0 bases at V and 4 bases at J, with 13 bases between the two ends. The CDR3 runs 15 residues. CDR3: CASSLVGGEGTEAFF. The CDR3 DNA reads TGCGCCAGCAGCTTGGTTGGCGGGGAGGGCACTGAAGCTTTCTTT.

The rearrangement uses TRBV6-4 and TRBJ1-4, with 9 positions matching TRBD1. Trimming removed 2 bases from V and 8 bases from J; junction bases left unmatched: 12. This CDR3 comprises 17 residues. Germline V gives CDR1 MRHNA, CDR2 SNTAGT. In nucleotides, the CDR3 is TGTGCCAGCAGTGACCCGGCTGGGGGGACAGGGAGGGAAAAACTGTTTTTT. As protein: CASSDPAGGTGREKLFF.

The chain carries TRBV19 and TRBJ2-1; tentatively, D is TRBD2 (5 bases). V lost 7 bases to trimming and J lost 0 bases, with 10 bases between them. Germline lookup yields CDR1 LNHDA and CDR2 SQIVND (reference sequence). CDR3 length equals 14 residues. For the CDR3, the DNA is TGTGCCAGTAAGCGGCTAAACTCCTACAATGAGCAGTTCTTC. Translated, it gives CASKRLNSYNEQFF.

The chain combines TRBV11-3 with TRBJ2-5, with D uncertain. Germline V gene sequence: CDR1 SGHNT, CDR2 YENEEA. V was trimmed by 5 bases and J by 0 bases, leaving 7 bases between them. The CDR3 loop spans 13 amino acids. Written as DNA, the CDR3 is TGTGCCAGCAGCCTCCGGGACCAAGAGACCCAGTACTTC. Its protein is CASSLRDQETQYF.

V gene TRBV9 combines with J gene TRBJ2-2, with TRBD1 as a possible D gene (7 bases). V dropped 0 bases and J dropped 5 bases, with 11 bases sitting between them. Germline values: CDR1 SGDLS, CDR2 YYNGEE. This CDR3 contains 15 residues. The DNA for the CDR3 is TGTGCCAGCAGCGTAGCCCCAGGGGGGACCGGGGAGCTGTTTTTT. Translated, it gives CASSVAPGGTGELFF. The full variable domain, with the rest looked up from reference TRBV9 and TRBJ2-2, is DSGVTQTPKHLITATGQRVTLRCSPRSGDLSVYWYQQSLDQGLQFLIQYYNGEERAKGNILERFSAQQFPDLHSELNLSSLELGDSALYFCASSVAPGGTGELFFGEGSRLTVL.

The chain joins TRBV12-5 to TRBJ2-1; perhaps TRBD2 as D (6 bases). Germline CDR1 LGHNT, CDR2 FRNRAP. Trimming pared 7 bases from V and 8 bases from J, leaving 15 bases between. This CDR3 has 13 amino acids. The CDR3 loop reads CASAPPWEDEQFF. In nucleotides, the CDR3 is TGTGCTAGTGCCCCCCCCTGGGAGGATGAGCAGTTCTTC.

V usage is TRBV19 and J usage is TRBJ2-7; D not certain. Germline V gives CDR1 LNHDA, CDR2 SQIVND (reference sequence). CDR3 length equals 14 residues. V lost 0 bases to trimming and J lost 1 base, with 7 bases between them. CDR3 residues: CASSIELLSYEQYF. CDR3 bases: TGTGCCAGTAGTATAGAACTGCTTTCCTACGAGCAGTACTTC. Together with reference TRBV19 and TRBJ2-7, the CDR3 gives the full variable domain: DGGITQSPKYLFRKEGQNVTLSCEQNLNHDAMYWYRQDPGQGLRLIYYSQIVNDFQKGDIAEGYSVSREKKESFPLTVTSAQKNPTAFYLCASSIELLSYEQYFGPGTRLTVT.

The chain links TRBV1 to TRBJ2-7; no check of the table's D call, TRBD2, against the DNA was made. TRBV1 is flagged as a pseudogene. The CDR3 covers 17 residues. CDR3 bases: TGCACCAGCACCAAGTCTCTGCCTAGCGGGGGGGCGTACGAGCAGTACTTC. This codes for CTSTKSLPSGGAYEQYF.